These 14 T cell receptor beta chains were all obtained from the same sample, sequenced in a study of cytomegalovirus exposure and HLA in healthy donors. The PCR had 60 Vbeta and 13 Jbeta primers. Produced via immunoSEQ multiplex PCR; TCRdb's table is partial and in-frame only. The table includes tens of thousands of clones, roughly four fifths detected once. Sequences were obtained from PBMCs. The receptors stem from a male donor in good health and CMV-seropositive.

CDR3 sequence: CASSAGEGYEQYF. CDR3 bases: TGTGCCAGCAGTGCAGGGGAAGGGTACGAGCAGTACTTC. The chain employs TRBV7-9 and TRBJ2-7; possibly TRBD1 for D (6 bases). V was shortened by 6 bases and J by 4 bases, with 13 bases between the two germline ends. The CDR3 contains 13 residues. Germline V gene lookup returns CDR1 SEHNR and CDR2 FQNEAQ (reference sequence).

The gene calls are TRBV5-8 and TRBJ1-2; no reliable D call. The V end was cut by 0 bases, the J end by 4 bases, with 13 bases between. Germline V gene sequence: CDR1 SGHTS, CDR2 YDEGEE. The CDR3 consists of 15 residues. CDR3 coding DNA: TGTGCCAGCAGCTTGGGGAGGAGTGCCACCTATGGCTACACCTTC. This encodes CASSLGRSATYGYTF.

This chain links TRBV28 with TRBJ2-7, with a possible D match to TRBD2 (5 bases). Trimming pared 6 bases from V and 2 bases from J, leaving 14 bases between. This CDR3 spans 14 amino acids. Germline CDR1 reads MDHEN; CDR2 reads SYDVKM. The CDR3 protein is CASRGLLSTYEQYF. The CDR3 DNA reads TGTGCCAGCAGAGGACTCCTGTCAACCTACGAGCAGTACTTC.

The chain recombines TRBV5-1 with TRBJ2-1; 9 nucleotides align to TRBD1. Germline V gene lookup returns CDR1 SGHRS and CDR2 YFSETQ. This CDR3 has 16 residues. The V segment lost 1 base and the J segment 5 bases; nucleotides outside the gene matches: 7. The CDR3 is CASSLMPGQGNNEQFF. CDR3 coding DNA: TGCGCCAGCAGCTTGATGCCGGGACAGGGAAACAATGAGCAGTTCTTC.

The chain joins TRBV19 to TRBJ2-5; 8 positions agree with TRBD2. The CDR3 runs 14 residues. Germline V gives CDR1 LNHDA, CDR2 SQIVND (reference sequence). V shed 6 bases and J 2 bases; nucleotides not matched to a gene: 5. The CDR3 DNA reads as TGTGCCAGTAGCGGGGGGACTAGACAAGAGACCCAGTACTTC. Residues: CASSGGTRQETQYF.

The gene calls are TRBV5-1 and TRBJ1-2; TRBD1 might be the D (5 bases). Between the trimmed V and J ends, which lost 4 bases and 8 bases, there was a span of 12 bases. Germline assignment: CDR1 SGHRS and CDR2 YFSETQ. CDR3 length equals 12 residues. DNA of the CDR3: TGCGCCAGCAGCGCGACCGGGGGGGGCTACACCTTC. As protein: CASSATGGGYTF.

This chain links TRBV5-4 with TRBJ1-6, with 7 bases lining up with TRBD1. The CDR3 has 15 amino acids. Unmatched junction bases numbered 10, after V lost 4 bases and J lost 9 bases. Germline CDR1 and CDR2: SGHNT and YYREEE (reference sequence). DNA of the CDR3: TGTGCCAGCAGCCCCACAGGGCAGGGGGGTTCACCCCTCCACTTT. It is translated as CASSPTGQGGSPLHF.

The CDR3 DNA follows: TGTGCCAGCAGCCGGACTAGCGGGAACACCGGGGAGCTGTTTTTT. It encodes CASSRTSGNTGELFF. The chain is built from TRBV6-5 and TRBJ2-2; 10 positions match TRBD2. The J segment lost 1 base and the V segment lost 6 bases, leaving 2 bases of the junction unmatched. The CDR3 totals 15 residues. The germline V gene encodes CDR1 MNHEY and CDR2 SVGAGI.

CDR3 sequence: CASSRGTSGDNEQFF. DNA of the CDR3: TGTGCCAGCAGCCGAGGGACTAGCGGGGACAATGAGCAGTTCTTC. The rearrangement uses TRBV11-1 and TRBJ2-1, with 13 bases lining up with TRBD2. CDR1 is SGHAT and CDR2 is FQDESV in the germline V gene (reference sequence). This CDR3 has 15 residues. Germline trimming cut 5 bases from V and 5 bases from J; bases unmatched to any gene: 3.

This chain links TRBV7-9 with TRBJ2-1, with D maybe TRBD1 (6 bases). Germline V gene sequence: CDR1 SEHNR, CDR2 FQNEAQ (reference sequence). The CDR3 runs to 14 residues. Trimming left V 4 bases short and J 6 bases short, with 13 bases between. In nucleotides, the CDR3 is TGTGCCAGCAGCTCTTGGACAGTAAGCAATGAGCAGTTCTTC. The encoded protein is CASSSWTVSNEQFF. Full variable domain (outside the CDR3, taken from reference TRBV7-9 and TRBJ2-1): DTGVSQNPRHKITKRGQNVTFRCDPISEHNRLYWYRQTLGQGPEFLTYFQNEAQLEKSRLLSDRFSAERPKGSFSTLEIQRTEQGDSAMYLCASSSWTVSNEQFFGPGTRLTVL.

CDR3 amino acids: CASSLATASAYEQYF. CDR3 in DNA: TGTGCCAGCAGCTTAGCGACGGCTAGCGCATACGAGCAGTACTTC. The rearrangement links TRBV11-1 to TRBJ2-5; perhaps TRBD2 as D (6 bases). The J call may be mistaken, given a closer DNA end match to TRBJ2-7. CDR3 size: 15 residues. CDR1 is SGHAT, CDR2 FQDESV, per germline (reference sequence).

The chain is built from TRBV7-2 and TRBJ1-3, with TRBD1 matching 9 bases. The ends lost 8 bases at V and 6 bases at J; junction bases unmatched: 8. Germline V CDR1 and CDR2: SGHTA, FQGNSA. CDR3 size: 14 residues. CDR3 in DNA: TGTGCCAGCGGGGACAGGGTAACGGAAAACACCATATATTTT. Its protein is CASGDRVTENTIYF.

The chain links TRBV5-1 to TRBJ2-1; D unresolved. CDR1 and CDR2 (germline): SGHRS, YFSETQ. The CDR3 extends over 15 amino acids. V dropped 1 base and J dropped 1 base, with 9 bases sitting between them. CDR3 residues: CASSLSTTSYNEQFF. The CDR3 nucleotides read TGCGCCAGCAGCTTGAGTACGACATCCTACAATGAGCAGTTCTTC.

The CDR3 spells CASSIGTGSVVELFF. As DNA, the CDR3 is TGTGCCAGCAGCATCGGGACAGGGTCGGTGGTGGAGCTGTTTTTT. V gene TRBV5-5 combines with J gene TRBJ2-2, with 9 bases identical to TRBD1. This CDR3 contains 15 residues. Germline V gene lookup returns CDR1 SGHKS and CDR2 YYEKEE (reference sequence). V shed 4 bases, J shed 10 bases, and the junction held 11 bases outside the gene matches.